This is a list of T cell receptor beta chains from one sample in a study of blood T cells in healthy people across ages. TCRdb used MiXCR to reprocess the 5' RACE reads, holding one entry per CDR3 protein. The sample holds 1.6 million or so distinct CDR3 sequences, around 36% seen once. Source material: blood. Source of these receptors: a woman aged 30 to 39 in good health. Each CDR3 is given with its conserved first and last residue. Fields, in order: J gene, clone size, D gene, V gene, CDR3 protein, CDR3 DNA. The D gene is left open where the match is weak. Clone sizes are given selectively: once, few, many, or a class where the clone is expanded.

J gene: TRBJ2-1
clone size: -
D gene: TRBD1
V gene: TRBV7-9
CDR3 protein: CASSSYDRGSINGQFF
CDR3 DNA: TGTGCCAGCAGCTCCTACGACAGGGGGTCGATCAATGGGCAGTTCTTC

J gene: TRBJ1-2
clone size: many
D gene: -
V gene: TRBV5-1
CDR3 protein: CASSSDKGSGYTF
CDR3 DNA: TGCGCCAGCAGCTCTGACAAGGGTAGTGGCTACACCTTC

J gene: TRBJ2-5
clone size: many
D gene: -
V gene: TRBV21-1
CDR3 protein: CASSGPPGTSGSRETQYF
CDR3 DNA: TGTGCCAGCAGCGGCCCACCGGGGACTAGCGGGAGTAGAGAGACCCAGTACTTC

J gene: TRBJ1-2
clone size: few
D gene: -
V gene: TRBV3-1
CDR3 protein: CASSHSGTEGYTF
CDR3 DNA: TGTGCCAGCAGCCATTCCGGGACGGAGGGCTACACCTTC

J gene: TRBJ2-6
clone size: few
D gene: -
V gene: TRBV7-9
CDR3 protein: CASSLAGRTTTANVLTF
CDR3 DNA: TGTGCCAGCAGCTTAGCCGGACGGACCACCACAGCCAACGTCCTGACTTTC

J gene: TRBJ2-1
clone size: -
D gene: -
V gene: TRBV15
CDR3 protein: CATSRPSGREEWWNEQFF
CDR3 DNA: TGTGCCACCAGCAGGCCCTCGGGCAGGGAGGAATGGTGGAATGAGCAGTTCTTC

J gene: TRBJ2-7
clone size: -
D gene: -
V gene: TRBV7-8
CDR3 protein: CASSLGYVQYF
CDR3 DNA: TGTGCCAGCAGCTTGGGGTATGTGCAGTACTTC

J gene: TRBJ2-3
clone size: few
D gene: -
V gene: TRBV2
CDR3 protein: CASSAMAGNTQYF
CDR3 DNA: TGTGCCAGCAGTGCAATGGCGGGAAATACGCAGTATTTT

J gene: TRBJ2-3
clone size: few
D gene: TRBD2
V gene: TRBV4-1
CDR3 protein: CASSQGTSGGHGDTQYF
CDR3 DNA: TGCGCCAGCAGCCAAGGAACTAGCGGGGGGCATGGGGATACGCAGTATTTT

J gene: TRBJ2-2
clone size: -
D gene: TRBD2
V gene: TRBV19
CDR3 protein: CASSTELADANTGELFF
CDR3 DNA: TGTGCCAGTAGTACGGAACTAGCGGACGCGAACACCGGGGAGCTGTTTTTT

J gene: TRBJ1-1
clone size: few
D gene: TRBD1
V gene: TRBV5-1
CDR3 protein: CASSWEGQKAFF
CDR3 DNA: TGCGCCAGCAGCTGGGAGGGACAGAAGGCTTTCTTT

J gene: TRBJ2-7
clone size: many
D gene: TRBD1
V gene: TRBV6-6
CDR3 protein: CASSYGQGGTEQYF
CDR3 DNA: TGTGCCAGCAGTTATGGACAGGGTGGGACCGAGCAGTACTTC

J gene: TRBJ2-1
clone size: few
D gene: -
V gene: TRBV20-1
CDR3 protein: CSATAAGLRSNEQFF
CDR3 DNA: TGCAGTGCAACCGCTGCAGGGCTCCGATCGAATGAGCAGTTCTTC

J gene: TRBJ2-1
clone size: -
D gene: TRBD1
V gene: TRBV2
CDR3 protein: CASLPGQGANEQFF
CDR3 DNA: TGTGCCAGCCTCCCGGGACAGGGGGCAAATGAGCAGTTCTTC

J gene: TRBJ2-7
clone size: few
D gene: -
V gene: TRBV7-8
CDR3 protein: CASSLGGIAYEQYF
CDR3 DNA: TGTGCCAGCAGCTTGGGAGGCATAGCCTACGAGCAGTACTTC

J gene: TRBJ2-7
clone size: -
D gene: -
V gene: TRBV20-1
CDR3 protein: CSAPEWATTYEQYF
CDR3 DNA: TGCAGTGCTCCGGAGTGGGCAACCACCTACGAGCAGTACTTC

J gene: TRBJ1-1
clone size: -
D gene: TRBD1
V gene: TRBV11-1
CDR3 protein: CASRNAGGPEAFF
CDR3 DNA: TGTGCCAGCAGAAACGCAGGGGGCCCTGAAGCTTTCTTT

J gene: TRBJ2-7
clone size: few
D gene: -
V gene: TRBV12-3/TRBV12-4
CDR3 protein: CASTLSGPLDEQYF
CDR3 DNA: TGTGCCAGCACCTTATCCGGACCCTTAGACGAGCAGTACTTC

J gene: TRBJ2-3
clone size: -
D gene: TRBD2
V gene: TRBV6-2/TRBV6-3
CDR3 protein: CASIASGRTDTQYF
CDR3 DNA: TGTGCCAGCATCGCTAGCGGGAGAACAGATACGCAGTATTTT

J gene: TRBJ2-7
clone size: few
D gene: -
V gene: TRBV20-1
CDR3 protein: CSAQDGTAKIEQYF
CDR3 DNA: TGCAGTGCTCAAGACGGGACGGCTAAGATCGAGCAGTACTTC

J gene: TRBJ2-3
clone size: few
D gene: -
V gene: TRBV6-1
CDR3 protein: CASSRETTDTQYF
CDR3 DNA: TGTGCCAGCAGTAGGGAGACCACAGATACGCAGTATTTT